This record concerns one T cell receptor beta chain sequence. These data are taken from a study of OX40 agonist ivuxolimab in advanced cancers. Profiling relied on immunoSEQ multiplex PCR, and the TCRdb table lists in-frame clones only, not all of them. Of 80,000 to 100,000 clones detected, around 86% appear once; the ten largest clones hold 0.31%. This CDR3 region has 16 residues. Germline assignment: CDR1 MNHEY and CDR2 SMNVEV (reference sequence). The V end lost 5 bases, the J end lost 0 bases, and 14 bases lay between the germline ends. The receptor's source is an adult with an advanced solid tumor such as melanoma, head and neck, liver or kidney cancer. The rearrangement links TRBV27 to TRBJ2-1; D remains unclear. The material sequenced was CD4+ or CD8+ T cells sorted from blood, taken in a trial of the OX40 agonist ivuxolimab. The CDR3 region has the DNA TGTGCCAGCAGTCGATTAACGGCAGTCTCCTACAATGAGCAGTTCTTC. This gives the protein CASSRLTAVSYNEQFF.